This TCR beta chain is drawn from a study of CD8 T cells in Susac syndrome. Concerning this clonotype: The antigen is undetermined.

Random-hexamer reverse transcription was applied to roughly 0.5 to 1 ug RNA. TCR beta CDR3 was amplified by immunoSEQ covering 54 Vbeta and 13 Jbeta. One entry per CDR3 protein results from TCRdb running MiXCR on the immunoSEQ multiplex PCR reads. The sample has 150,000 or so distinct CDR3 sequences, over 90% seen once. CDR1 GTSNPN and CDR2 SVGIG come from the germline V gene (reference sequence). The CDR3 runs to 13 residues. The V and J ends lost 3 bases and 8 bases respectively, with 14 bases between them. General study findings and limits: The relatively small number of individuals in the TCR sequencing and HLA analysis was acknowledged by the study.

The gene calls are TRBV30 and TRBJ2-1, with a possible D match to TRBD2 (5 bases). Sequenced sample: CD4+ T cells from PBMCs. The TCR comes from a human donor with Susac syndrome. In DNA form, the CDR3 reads TGTGCCTGGAGAGGGAGTAGACGCGATGAGCAGTTCTTC. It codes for CAWRGSRRDEQFF.